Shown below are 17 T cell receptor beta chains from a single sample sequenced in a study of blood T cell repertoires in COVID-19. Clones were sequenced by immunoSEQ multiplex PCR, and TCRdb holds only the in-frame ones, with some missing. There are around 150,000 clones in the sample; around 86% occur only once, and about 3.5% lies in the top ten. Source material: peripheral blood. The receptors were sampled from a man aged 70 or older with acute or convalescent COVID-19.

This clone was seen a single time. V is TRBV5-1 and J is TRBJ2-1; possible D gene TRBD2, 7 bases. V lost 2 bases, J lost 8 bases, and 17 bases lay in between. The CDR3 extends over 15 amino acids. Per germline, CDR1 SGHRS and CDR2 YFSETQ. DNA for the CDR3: TGCGCCAGCAGCTTAAGCGGGACATCTCTGGATGAGCAGTTCTTC. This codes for CASSLSGTSLDEQFF.

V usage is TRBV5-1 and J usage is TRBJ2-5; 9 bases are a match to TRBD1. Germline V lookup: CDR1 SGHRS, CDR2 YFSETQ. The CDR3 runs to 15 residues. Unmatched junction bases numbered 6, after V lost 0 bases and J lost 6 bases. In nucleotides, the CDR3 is TGCGCCAGCAGCTTGGCGGGACAGGGAATCAAGACCCAGTACTTC. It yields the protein CASSLAGQGIKTQYF. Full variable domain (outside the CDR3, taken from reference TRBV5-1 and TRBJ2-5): KAGVTQTPRYLIKTRGQQVTLSCSPISGHRSVSWYQQTPGQGLQFLFEYFSETQRNKGNFPGRFSGRQFSNSRSEMNVSTLELGDSALYLCASSLAGQGIKTQYFGPGTRLLVL.

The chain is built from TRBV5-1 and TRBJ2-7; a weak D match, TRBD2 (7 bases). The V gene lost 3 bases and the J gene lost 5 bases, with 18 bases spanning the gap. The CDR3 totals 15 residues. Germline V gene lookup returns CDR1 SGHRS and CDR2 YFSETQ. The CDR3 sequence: CASSSVAGAKNEQYF. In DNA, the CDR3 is TGCGCCAGCAGCTCCGTTGCGGGGGCGAAAAACGAGCAGTACTTC. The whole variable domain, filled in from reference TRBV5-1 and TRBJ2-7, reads KAGVTQTPRYLIKTRGQQVTLSCSPISGHRSVSWYQQTPGQGLQFLFEYFSETQRNKGNFPGRFSGRQFSNSRSEMNVSTLELGDSALYLCASSSVAGAKNEQYFGPGTRLTVT.

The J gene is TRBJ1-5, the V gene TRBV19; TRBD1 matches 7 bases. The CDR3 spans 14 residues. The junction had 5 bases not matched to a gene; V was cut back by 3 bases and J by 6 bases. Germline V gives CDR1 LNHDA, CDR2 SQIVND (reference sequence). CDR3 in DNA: TGTGCCAGTAGTATGGTAGGGGGCCTTCAGCCCCAGCATTTT. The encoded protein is CASSMVGGLQPQHF.

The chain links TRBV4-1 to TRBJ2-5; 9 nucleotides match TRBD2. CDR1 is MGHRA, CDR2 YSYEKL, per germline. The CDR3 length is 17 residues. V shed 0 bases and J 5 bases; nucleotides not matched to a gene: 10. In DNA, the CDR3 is TGCGCCAGCAGCCAAGATCGCGCGGGAGGGCCTTCGGAGACCCAGTACTTC. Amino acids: CASSQDRAGGPSETQYF.

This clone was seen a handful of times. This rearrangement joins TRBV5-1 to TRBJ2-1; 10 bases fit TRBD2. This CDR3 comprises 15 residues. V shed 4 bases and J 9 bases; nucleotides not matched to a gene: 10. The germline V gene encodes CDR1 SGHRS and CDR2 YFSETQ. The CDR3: CASSATGTSVPEQFF. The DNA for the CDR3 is TGCGCCAGCAGCGCCACCGGGACTAGCGTGCCTGAGCAGTTCTTC.

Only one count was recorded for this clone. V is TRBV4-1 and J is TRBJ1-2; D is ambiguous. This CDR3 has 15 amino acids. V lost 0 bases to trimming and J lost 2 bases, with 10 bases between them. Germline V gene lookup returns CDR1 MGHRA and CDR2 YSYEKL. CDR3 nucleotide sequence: TGCGCCAGCAGCCAAGAAACCACATTGAACTATGGCTACACCTTC. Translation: CASSQETTLNYGYTF.

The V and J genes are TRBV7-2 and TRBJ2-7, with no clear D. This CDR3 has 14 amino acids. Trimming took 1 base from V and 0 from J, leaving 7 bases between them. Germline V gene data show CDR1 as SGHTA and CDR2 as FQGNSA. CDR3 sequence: CASSLEQISYEQYF. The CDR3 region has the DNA TGTGCCAGCAGCTTAGAACAGATCTCCTACGAGCAGTACTTC.

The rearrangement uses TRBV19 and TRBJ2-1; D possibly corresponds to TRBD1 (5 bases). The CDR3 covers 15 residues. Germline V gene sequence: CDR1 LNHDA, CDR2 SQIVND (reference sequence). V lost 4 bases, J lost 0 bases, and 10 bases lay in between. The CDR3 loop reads CASSTGQDSYNEQFF. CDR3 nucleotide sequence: TGTGCCAGTAGTACTGGACAAGACTCCTACAATGAGCAGTTCTTC. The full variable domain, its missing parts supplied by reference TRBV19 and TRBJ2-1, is DGGITQSPKYLFRKEGQNVTLSCEQNLNHDAMYWYRQDPGQGLRLIYYSQIVNDFQKGDIAEGYSVSREKKESFPLTVTSAQKNPTAFYLCASSTGQDSYNEQFFGPGTRLTVL.

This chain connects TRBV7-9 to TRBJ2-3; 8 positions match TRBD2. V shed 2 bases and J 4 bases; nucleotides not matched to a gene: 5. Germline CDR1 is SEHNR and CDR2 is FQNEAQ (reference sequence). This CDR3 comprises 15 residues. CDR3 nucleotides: TGTGCCAGCAGCTTACAAGCGGGAGCCCCAGATACGCAGTATTTT. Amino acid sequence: CASSLQAGAPDTQYF.

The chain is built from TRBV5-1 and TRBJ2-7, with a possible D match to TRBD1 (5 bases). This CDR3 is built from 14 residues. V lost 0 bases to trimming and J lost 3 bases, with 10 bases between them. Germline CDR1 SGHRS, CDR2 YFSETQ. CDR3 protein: CASSLASRDYEQYF. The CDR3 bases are TGCGCCAGCAGCTTGGCAAGCAGGGACTACGAGCAGTACTTC.

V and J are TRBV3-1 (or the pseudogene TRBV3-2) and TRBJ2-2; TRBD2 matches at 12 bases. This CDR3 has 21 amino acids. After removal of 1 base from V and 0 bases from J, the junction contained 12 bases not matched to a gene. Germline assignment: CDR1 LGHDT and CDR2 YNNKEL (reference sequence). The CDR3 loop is CASSQVPQLAGGPANTGELFF. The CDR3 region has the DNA TGTGCCAGCAGCCAAGTACCCCAACTAGCGGGGGGACCCGCGAACACCGGGGAGCTGTTTTTT.

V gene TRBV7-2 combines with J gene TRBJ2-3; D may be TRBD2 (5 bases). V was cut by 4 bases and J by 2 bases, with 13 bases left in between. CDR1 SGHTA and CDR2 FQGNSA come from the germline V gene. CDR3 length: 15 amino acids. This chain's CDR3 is CASSSGLPHTDTQYF. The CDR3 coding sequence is TGTGCCAGCAGCTCCGGACTGCCACACACAGATACGCAGTATTTT.

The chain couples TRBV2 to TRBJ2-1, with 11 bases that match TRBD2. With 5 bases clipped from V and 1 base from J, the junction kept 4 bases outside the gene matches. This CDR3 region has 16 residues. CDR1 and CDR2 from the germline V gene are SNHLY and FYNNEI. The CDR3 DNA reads TGTGCCAGCAGTCGGACTAGCGGGTTTTCCTACAATGAGCAGTTCTTC. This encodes CASSRTSGFSYNEQFF.

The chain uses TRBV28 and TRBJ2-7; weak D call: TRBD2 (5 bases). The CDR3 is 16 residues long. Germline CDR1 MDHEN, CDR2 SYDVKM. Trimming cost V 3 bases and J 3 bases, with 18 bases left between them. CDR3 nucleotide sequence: TGTGCCAGCAGTTTTTCCGCGTCTAGCAGTGGCTACGAGCAGTACTTC. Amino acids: CASSFSASSSGYEQYF.

The CDR3 DNA is TGCGCCAGCAGCCAAGATGGCGGGACTTCTAGCTCCTACGAGCAGTACTTC. Amino acids: CASSQDGGTSSSYEQYF. V gene TRBV4-1 combines with J gene TRBJ2-7, with D possibly TRBD2 on 6 matching bases. Per germline, CDR1 MGHRA and CDR2 YSYEKL. The CDR3 is made up of 17 amino acids. V lost 0 bases and J 0 bases, leaving 15 bases between the germline ends.

CDR3 coding DNA: TGTGCCAGCAGTACAGGGATACGGGAGACCCAGTACTTC. Translating it yields CASSTGIRETQYF. The genes are TRBV6-5 and TRBJ2-5; D is perhaps TRBD1 (6 bases). Germline lookup yields CDR1 MNHEY and CDR2 SVGAGI. The CDR3 has 13 residues. V shed 5 bases and J shed 5 bases, with 12 bases lying between them.